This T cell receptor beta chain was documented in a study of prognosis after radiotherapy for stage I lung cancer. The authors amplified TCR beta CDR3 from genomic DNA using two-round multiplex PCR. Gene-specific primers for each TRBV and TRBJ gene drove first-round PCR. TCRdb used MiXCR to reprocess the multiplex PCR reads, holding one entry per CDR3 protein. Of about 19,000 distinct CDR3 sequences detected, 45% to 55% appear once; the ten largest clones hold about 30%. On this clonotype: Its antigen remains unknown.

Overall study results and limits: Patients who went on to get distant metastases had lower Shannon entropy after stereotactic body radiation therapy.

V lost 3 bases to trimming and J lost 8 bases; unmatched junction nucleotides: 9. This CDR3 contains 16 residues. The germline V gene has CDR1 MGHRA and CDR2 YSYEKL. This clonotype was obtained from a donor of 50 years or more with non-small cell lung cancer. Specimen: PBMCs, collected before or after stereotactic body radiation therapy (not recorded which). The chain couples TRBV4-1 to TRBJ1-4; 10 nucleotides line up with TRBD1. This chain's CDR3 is CASSHYRDRGGEKLFF. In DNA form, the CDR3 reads TGCGCCAGCAGCCACTACCGGGACAGGGGTGGGGAAAAACTGTTTTTT.